This T cell receptor beta chain was profiled in a study of blood T cell repertoires in COVID-19. Assay: immunoSEQ multiplex PCR; the TCRdb copy retains only in-frame clones and omits some. This sample has about 190,000 clones, with 70% to 85% found just once. There are 13 residues in the CDR3. The V gene lost 5 bases and the J gene lost 7 bases, with 12 bases spanning the gap. CDR1 and CDR2 (germline): SGHVS, FQNEAQ. The chain joins TRBV7-8 to TRBJ2-1; D unresolved. The clonotype was recovered from a man over 45 who had recovered from COVID-19. The material sequenced was peripheral blood. Here the CDR3 reads CASSVSRFNEQFF. The CDR3 DNA follows: TGTGCCAGCAGCGTCAGCAGGTTTAATGAGCAGTTCTTC.